These 30 T cell receptor beta chains share one sample of origin, sequenced in a study of T-cell memory formation after mild COVID-19. TCRdb reprocessed the 5' RACE reads via MiXCR and lists one record per CDR3 protein. The sample consists of 170,000 or so distinct CDR3 sequences, 20% to 25% of them appearing once. Sequencing was done on a sample of PBMCs or a T cell subset sorted from them (not recorded which). These receptors were obtained from an adult woman who had mild COVID-19 (a few samples of this study predate the infection). Cell type and time point are not known.

This clonotype showed up just a few times. The chain uses TRBV4-3 and TRBJ2-7; 13 bases are a match to TRBD2. Unmatched junction bases numbered 2, after V lost 0 bases and J lost 3 bases. The CDR3 has 16 residues. The germline V gene has CDR1 LGHNA and CDR2 YSLEER. CDR3 loop: CASSQDGTSGIYEQYF. CDR3 bases: TGCGCCAGCAGCCAAGACGGGACTAGCGGGATCTACGAGCAGTACTTC.

This clonotype was counted only a few times. The J gene is TRBJ2-1, the V gene TRBV29-1; 7 bases map to TRBD2. From germline, CDR1 is SQVTM and CDR2 ANQGSEA. The CDR3 runs 11 residues. The J segment lost 6 bases and the V segment lost 5 bases, leaving 1 base of the junction unmatched. The DNA for the CDR3 is TGCAGCGTTCAGCGGGGCAATGAGCAGTTCTTC. Encoded protein: CSVQRGNEQFF.

This clonotype has more than one count but fewer than ten. The rearrangement links TRBV7-2 to TRBJ2-5; TRBD1 matches at 7 bases. The CDR3 is 14 amino acids. From germline, CDR1 is SGHTA and CDR2 FQGNSA. The ends lost 5 bases at V and 7 bases at J; junction bases unmatched: 10. CDR3 bases: TGTGCCAGCAGCCCAGAGGGGGCCTGGGCGACCCAGTACTTC. Its protein product is CASSPEGAWATQYF.

This clonotype showed up just a few times. The chain has TRBV6-2 or TRBV6-3 and TRBJ2-5; D may be TRBD1 (5 bases). The CDR3 is made up of 13 amino acids. The ends were cut back, 2 bases at V and 3 bases at J, with 7 bases in the middle. The germline V gene has CDR1 MNHEY and CDR2 SVGEGT. This CDR3 is CASSYGAEETQYF. The CDR3 DNA follows: TGTGCCAGCAGTTACGGGGCTGAAGAGACCCAGTACTTC.

The chain carries TRBV12-3 or TRBV12-4 and TRBJ2-5, with a tentative D call TRBD2 (5 bases). The CDR3 extends over 13 amino acids. V was clipped by 2 bases and J by 4 bases, with 8 bases between them. CDR3 protein: CASSLRLIETQYF. For the CDR3, the DNA is TGTGCCAGCAGTTTAAGACTAATAGAGACCCAGTACTTC.

A few counts support this clonotype. The chain joins TRBV3-1 to TRBJ2-3; 11 positions agree with TRBD2. Germline V lookup: CDR1 LGHDT, CDR2 YNNKEL (reference sequence). The CDR3 has 16 residues. The ends lost 0 bases at V and 3 bases at J; junction bases unmatched: 2. In DNA, the CDR3 is TGTGCCAGCAGCCAAGACACTAGCGGGAGAACAGATACGCAGTATTTT. Translated: CASSQDTSGRTDTQYF.

This clonotype was found a few times. For the CDR3, the DNA is TGTGCCAGCAGTCGACAGGGAATAAAGGCAAATCAGCCCCAGCATTTT. This translates into CASSRQGIKANQPQHF. V and J are TRBV27 and TRBJ1-5, with TRBD1 matching 7 bases. Looked up from germline, CDR1 is MNHEY and CDR2 is SMNVEV (reference sequence). The CDR3 is 16 amino acids. V lost 5 bases and J lost 4; bases outside the gene matches: 11.

The V and J genes are TRBV6-2 or TRBV6-3 and TRBJ1-5; 9 nucleotides line up with TRBD1. Germline V gene lookup returns CDR1 MNHEY and CDR2 SVGEGT. The V gene end was trimmed by 5 bases and the J gene end by 7 bases; junction bases not matched to a gene: 6. The CDR3 contains 14 residues. As DNA, the CDR3 is TGTGCCAGCAGTCCAGGACAGGGGAGCCAGCCCCAGCATTTT. It is translated as CASSPGQGSQPQHF.

This clonotype was observed a few times. The genes are TRBV6-5 and TRBJ2-1, with unresolved D. The germline V gene has CDR1 MNHEY and CDR2 SVGAGI. V was pared by 3 bases and J by 9 bases, with 9 bases between. The CDR3 runs 12 residues. For the CDR3, the DNA is TGTGCCAGCAGTTATTCCCCGGGTGAGCAGTTCTTC. Protein sequence: CASSYSPGEQFF.

This chain links TRBV5-1 with TRBJ2-1; possibly TRBD2 for D (7 bases). CDR1 and CDR2 from the germline V gene are SGHRS and YFSETQ. V lost 2 bases, J lost 5 bases, and 11 bases lay in between. The CDR3 runs 14 residues. In DNA, the CDR3 is TGCGCCAGCAGCTTTTACGGGGGGCACAATGAGCAGTTCTTC. Its translation: CASSFYGGHNEQFF.

This clonotype was observed a handful of times. DNA for the CDR3: TGTGCCAGCAGCTCCTCGGACAGGGCACTTGGCGGCTACACCTTC. Translated: CASSSSDRALGGYTF. The rearrangement links TRBV7-3 to TRBJ1-2, with TRBD1 identical over 8 bases. J gave up 8 bases and V 4 bases, and 12 bases lay outside the gene matches. The CDR3 extends over 15 amino acids. Per the germline V gene, CDR1 is SGHTA and CDR2 is FQGTGA. Supplemented by reference TRBV7-3 and TRBJ1-2, the full variable domain reads GAGVSQTPSNKVTEKGKYVELRCDPISGHTALYWYRQSLGQGPEFLIYFQGTGAADDSGLPNDRFFAVRPEGSVSTLKIQRTERGDSAVYLCASSSSDRALGGYTFGSGTRLTVV.

The rearrangement uses TRBV27 and TRBJ1-5, with D possibly matching TRBD1 (6 bases). Germline-derived CDR1 and CDR2 are MNHEY and SMNVEV (reference sequence). The CDR3 spans 14 residues. The V and J ends lost 7 bases and 2 bases respectively, with 12 bases between them. DNA for the CDR3: TGTGCCAGCACCCTGGCAGGGGGCAATCAGCCCCAGCATTTT. Translated, it gives CASTLAGGNQPQHF.

The chain is built from TRBV20-1 and TRBJ2-7; 10 bases fit TRBD1. CDR3 length equals 15 residues. Trimming at V came to 5 bases and at J to 1 base, leaving 8 bases not matched to a gene. The germline V gene encodes CDR1 DFQATT and CDR2 SNEGSKA (reference sequence). This chain's CDR3 is CSAQGQGPGSYEQYF. The CDR3 DNA sequence: TGCAGTGCTCAGGGACAGGGGCCAGGGTCCTACGAGCAGTACTTC.

This clonotype has more than one count but fewer than ten. The chain recombines TRBV7-9 with TRBJ1-2; tentative D call: TRBD1 (5 bases). The CDR3 is 15 amino acids. Trimming took off 1 base at V and 8 bases at J, with 17 bases between the two ends. CDR1 and CDR2 (germline): SEHNR, FQNEAQ (reference sequence). CDR3 protein: CASSLVVGDASGYTF. CDR3 coding DNA: TGTGCCAGCAGCTTAGTCGTAGGGGACGCTTCAGGCTACACCTTC.

This clonotype was counted between two and nine times. The V call is TRBV7-2, the J call TRBJ2-7; 9 nucleotides line up with TRBD2. Trimming took 3 bases from V and 2 from J; bases not matched to a gene: 5. The CDR3 extends over 15 amino acids. Germline V CDR1 and CDR2: SGHTA, FQGNSA. CDR3 sequence reads: CASSFGLALTYEQYF. Written as DNA, the CDR3 is TGTGCCAGCAGCTTCGGACTAGCGCTTACCTACGAGCAGTACTTC.

The gene calls are TRBV15 and TRBJ2-7; D ambiguous. The germline CDR1 and CDR2 sequences are LNHNV and YYDKDF (reference sequence). V was pared by 6 bases and J by 3 bases, with 9 bases between. The CDR3 consists of 12 residues. As DNA, the CDR3 is TGTGCCACCAGTTCACAGTTCTACGAGCAGTACTTC. It specifies CATSSQFYEQYF.

V gene TRBV12-5 combines with J gene TRBJ2-7; D remains unclear. Germline V gene lookup returns CDR1 LGHNT and CDR2 FRNRAP. Trimming pared 0 bases from V and 3 bases from J, leaving 12 bases between. The CDR3 has 15 amino acids. This CDR3 is CASGLVLTPFYEQYF. CDR3 coding DNA: TGTGCTAGTGGTTTGGTTTTGACACCCTTCTACGAGCAGTACTTC. Combining the CDR3 with reference TRBV12-5 and TRBJ2-7 gives the whole variable domain DARVTQTPRHKVTEMGQEVTMRCQPILGHNTVFWYRQTMMQGLELLAYFRNRAPLDDSGMPKDRFSAEMPDATLATLKIQPSEPRDSAVYFCASGLVLTPFYEQYFGPGTRLTVT.

This chain connects TRBV9 to TRBJ2-1; tentative D call: TRBD2 (6 bases). This CDR3 is built from 13 residues. The germline V gene encodes CDR1 SGDLS and CDR2 YYNGEE. Trimming pared 3 bases from V and 8 bases from J, leaving 12 bases between. Written as DNA, the CDR3 is TGTGCCAGCAGCGGGAGGGTGGGCGATGAGCAGTTCTTC. Translation: CASSGRVGDEQFF.

The V call is TRBV6-2 or TRBV6-3, the J call TRBJ2-1; D unresolved. V dropped 4 bases and J dropped 0 bases, with 19 bases sitting between them. Per the germline V gene, CDR1 is MNHEY and CDR2 is SVGEGT. The CDR3 is 18 amino acids. The CDR3 sequence: CASSFPDDSTNSYNEQFF. CDR3 coding DNA: TGTGCCAGCAGTTTCCCAGATGACTCAACAAACTCCTACAATGAGCAGTTCTTC.

The J gene is TRBJ1-6, the V gene TRBV7-2; possible D gene TRBD1, 6 bases. The CDR3 consists of 15 residues. Trimming left V 6 bases short and J 8 bases short, with 17 bases between. The V gene's germline CDR1 is SGHTA and CDR2 FQGNSA. In DNA, the CDR3 is TGTGCCAGCAGTTCGGGGGGGCAGGGAGATTCACCCCTCCACTTT. It is translated as CASSSGGQGDSPLHF.

This clonotype was picked up a small number of times. The rearrangement joins TRBV9 to TRBJ2-1; D not certain. The CDR3 runs to 14 residues. Germline-derived CDR1 and CDR2 are SGDLS and YYNGEE. V was trimmed by 0 bases and J by 0 bases, leaving 4 bases between them. CDR3 in amino acids: CASSVGSSYNEQFF. CDR3 in DNA: TGTGCCAGCAGCGTAGGTAGCTCCTACAATGAGCAGTTCTTC.

The table lists this clonotype with a few counts. The chain links TRBV27 to TRBJ2-2; D call uncertain. V lost 2 bases to trimming and J lost 3 bases, with 7 bases between them. This CDR3 has 14 residues. The germline V gene has CDR1 MNHEY and CDR2 SMNVEV (reference sequence). The CDR3 loop reads CASSLDLDTGELFF. The CDR3 coding sequence is TGTGCCAGCAGTTTAGATCTAGACACCGGGGAGCTGTTTTTT.

This clonotype was observed a few times. The chain carries TRBV20-1 and TRBJ2-7; tentative D call: TRBD2 (7 bases). CDR3 length: 15 residues. The V and J ends lost 7 bases and 2 bases respectively, with 21 bases between them. The V gene's germline CDR1 is DFQATT and CDR2 SNEGSKA (reference sequence). The CDR3 sequence: CSVKREGEPAYEQYF. Here the CDR3 DNA reads TGCAGTGTTAAGAGGGAGGGGGAACCGGCCTACGAGCAGTACTTC.

This clonotype has more than one count but fewer than ten. The V call is TRBV6-2 or TRBV6-3, the J call TRBJ2-2; TRBD2 is a possible D gene (6 bases). The CDR3 totals 15 residues. Trimming shortened V by 4 bases and J by 2 bases, and 11 bases separated the two germline ends. CDR1 and CDR2 from the germline V gene are MNHEY and SVGEGT. The CDR3 nucleotides are TGTGCCAGCAGTTTCCCCGGACTAAACACCGGGGAGCTGTTTTTT. It is translated as CASSFPGLNTGELFF.

This sequence joins TRBV4-1 and TRBJ2-7; D may be TRBD2 (6 bases). Trimming left V 1 base short and J 2 bases short, with 18 bases between. Germline V gene data show CDR1 as MGHRA and CDR2 as YSYEKL. The CDR3 spans 17 residues. CDR3 region: CASSQGGEFHGPYEQYF. CDR3 coding DNA: TGCGCCAGCAGCCAAGGGGGGGAATTTCATGGACCCTACGAGCAGTACTTC.

This chain links TRBV27 with TRBJ1-2; weak D call: TRBD1 (5 bases). The CDR3 spans 14 residues. V gave up 6 bases and J gave up 7 bases, with 18 bases separating them. The germline CDR1 and CDR2 sequences are MNHEY and SMNVEV (reference sequence). The CDR3 reads CASSPGGTLFGYTF. The CDR3 DNA reads TGTGCCAGCAGCCCCGGGGGGACCCTCTTTGGCTACACCTTC.

The chain uses TRBV6-4 and TRBJ2-5, with 7 bases aligning to TRBD2. Germline CDR1 is MRHNA and CDR2 is SNTAGT. V shed 3 bases, J shed 2 bases, and the junction held 3 bases outside the gene matches. CDR3 length equals 14 residues. The CDR3 reads CASSEKAGQETQYF. For the CDR3, the DNA is TGTGCCAGCAGTGAGAAAGCGGGACAAGAGACCCAGTACTTC.

The table lists this clonotype with a few counts. The V call is TRBV10-3, the J call TRBJ2-7; maybe TRBD1 (6 bases). The ends were cut back, 8 bases at V and 3 bases at J, with 14 bases in the middle. CDR1 ENHRY and CDR2 SYGVKD come from the germline V gene. There are 13 residues in the CDR3. CDR3 bases: TGTGCCATCCATGGGGGACAAAACTACGAGCAGTACTTC. Encoded protein: CAIHGGQNYEQYF.

The count of this clonotype is one. The J gene is TRBJ2-3, the V gene TRBV20-1; 7 bases are shared with TRBD2. Germline CDR1 DFQATT, CDR2 SNEGSKA (reference sequence). CDR3 length equals 18 residues. Trimming removed 6 bases from V and 5 bases from J; junction bases left unmatched: 23. In DNA, the CDR3 is TGCAGTGCCGGAGGGCCAGAGCTAGCGGTAACGGGGGGAGATACGCAGTATTTT. This sequence encodes CSAGGPELAVTGGDTQYF.

The chain has TRBV4-3 and TRBJ2-1; D is unresolved. The germline gives CDR1 LGHNA, CDR2 YSLEER. Trimming cost V 4 bases and J 0 bases, with 10 bases left between them. The CDR3 covers 15 residues. The CDR3 reads CASSRKGSSYNEQFF. The CDR3 DNA sequence: TGCGCCAGCAGCCGAAAAGGCAGCTCCTACAATGAGCAGTTCTTC.